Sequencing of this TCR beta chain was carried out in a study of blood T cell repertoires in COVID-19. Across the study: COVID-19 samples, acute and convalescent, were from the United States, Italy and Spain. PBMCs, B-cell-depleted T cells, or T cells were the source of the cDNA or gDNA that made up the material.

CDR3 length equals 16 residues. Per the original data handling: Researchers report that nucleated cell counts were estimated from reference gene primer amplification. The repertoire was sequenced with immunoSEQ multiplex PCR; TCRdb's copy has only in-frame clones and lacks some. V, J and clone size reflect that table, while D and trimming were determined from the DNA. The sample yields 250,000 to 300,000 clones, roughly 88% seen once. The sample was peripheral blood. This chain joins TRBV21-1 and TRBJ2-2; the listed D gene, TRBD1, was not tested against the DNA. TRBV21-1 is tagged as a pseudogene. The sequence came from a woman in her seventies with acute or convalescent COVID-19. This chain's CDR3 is CASSPRTGADTGELFF. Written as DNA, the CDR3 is TGTGCCAGCAGCCCCAGGACAGGGGCGGACACCGGGGAGCTGTTTTTT.